What follows describes a single TCR beta chain. Its antigen is still unknown. No quality values exist for individual bases; no much larger clone is one base distant. This sample was taken from a study of a mutant IDH1 vaccine in newly diagnosed glioma (dated by TCRdb to the early 2020s). Regarding the complete study: Across visits V03 through V10, patients got a total of eight vaccinations, given in weeks 1, 3, 5, 7, 11, 15, 19 and 23. Vaccination was initiated 4-6 weeks after radiotherapy alone, or concurrently with temozolomide cycles in the chemotherapy-containing groups. Of the 25 to 40 treated patients, about 62% were male and about 38% were female, and the mean age was approximately 39 years. Prior to enrollment, standard therapy consisting of radiotherapy alone, temozolomide alone, or radiochemotherapy with temozolomide had been administered to patients, with the combination being received by most patients. Peripheral blood was collected at six visits: V03 (baseline), V05, V07, V10, V12 and V13. For exploratory analyses, under 30 treated patients had longitudinal TCRB deep sequencing done wherever samples were available. Results and caveats for the whole study, not just this receptor: PBMC samples for TCRB deep sequencing were selected based on availability. The authors stated that sample limitations prevented analyses of patient blood samples from being reproduced. No apparent relationship was observed between pseudoprogression and alterations in the top peripheral T cell clonotypes detected by TCRB sequencing. Immune responses induced by the vaccine were seen in 90% to 95% of patients across multiple MHC alleles.

Counted from cysteine to phenylalanine, this CDR3 has 15 amino acids. Only the CDR3 DNA is retained, 45 bases long and in frame from the first base. V sheds 3 bases and J sheds 5 bases, leaving 14 bases between their ends. Library preparation used the immunoSEQ multiplex PCR assay. Following the manufacturer's protocol, the hsTCRB Kit was used to amplify rearranged TCR beta chain sequences. An Illumina MiSeq was used to sequence the TCRB libraries. The study's processing was this. The proprietary platform of the kit vendor was used for demultiplexing, trimming and gene mapping. The table comes from immuneACCESS by way of TCRdb, which keeps in-frame sequences with V and J called. Part of the clones is missing from these tables; in studies checked, under half for an unresolved V gene and the rest for unknown reasons. V and J calls and clone size are those listed in that table; D and trimming were worked out from the DNA. The sample profile shows 40,000 to 45,000 clones; about 80% of them were found once. The ten largest clones capture 5% to 6.5% of the sample.

This sample's time point label indicates: week 23, last vaccination. A 20-mer mutant IDH1 peptide at 300 micrograms in Montanide made up each vaccine dose, which was injected subcutaneously together with topical imiquimod. Donors had newly diagnosed WHO grade 3 or 4 IDH1-mutant astrocytomas with loss of nuclear ATRX. The samples were drawn from NOA16, a multicentre, single-arm, open-label phase I trial in Germany that tested a mutant IDH1 peptide vaccine in humans for the first time. The DNeasy Blood and Tissue Kit was used to extract genomic DNA from EDTA blood for TCRB sequencing. The input for sequencing was PBMCs, taken from a glioma patient whose treatment included an IDH1 peptide vaccine. This clonotype was sampled from a man aged 45-65 years with glioma. The sequence joins TRBV5-3 to TRBJ2-2; the D element might be TRBD1 or TRBD2, as each aligns at 5 bases. TRBV5-3 is an open reading frame whose function is uncertain. For the CDR3, the sequence is CARSSSGTGTGELFF. The sequence in DNA is TGTGCCAGAAGCTCGTCCGGGACGGGGACCGGGGAGCTGTTTTTT.